This is a list of T cell receptor beta chains from one sample in a study of human T cells and chemical hapten exposure. MiXCR, applied by TCRdb to the RACE reads, yields one record per CDR3 protein. In the table there are about 130,000 distinct CDR3 sequences, approximately 9.5% of which are singletons. Specimen: whole blood. Source of these receptors: a male donor in good health. Some clones in this sample may be carry-over from other donors' samples. Both conserved end residues are part of each CDR3. D genes are given only for firm matches. Not every row has a clone size; where given, it reads once, few, many or a size class.

v_gene	abundance	d_gene	j_gene	CDR3aa	CDR3nt
TRBV7-9	few	NA	TRBJ2-7	CASSLDRRVYEQYF	TGTGCCAGCAGCCTGGACAGAAGAGTTTACGAGCAGTACTTC
TRBV6-5	NA	NA	TRBJ1-4	CASRGLSRGDEKLFF	TGTGCCAGCAGGGGCCTTAGTAGGGGAGATGAAAAACTGTTTTTT
TRBV2	NA	TRBD1	TRBJ1-5	CASLGDRGGQPQHF	TGTGCCAGCTTAGGGGACAGGGGGGGCCAGCCCCAGCATTTT
TRBV7-8	many	NA	TRBJ1-4	CASSSRGRGEKLFF	TGTGCCAGCAGCTCCCGGGGACGAGGAGAAAAACTGTTTTTT
TRBV10-3	NA	TRBD2	TRBJ2-2	CAISEPLPSSGSDTGELFF	TGTGCCATCAGTGAACCCCTACCTTCTAGCGGGAGTGACACCGGGGAGCTGTTTTTT
TRBV20-1	few	NA	TRBJ2-2	CSAPRFGDTGELFF	TGCAGTGCACCCCGCTTTGGAGACACCGGGGAGCTGTTTTTT
TRBV25-1	few	TRBD1	TRBJ2-3	CASSPGAGGWRAGSTDTQYF	TGTGCCAGCAGTCCTGGGGCAGGGGGCTGGCGGGCGGGTTCCACAGATACGCAGTATTTT
TRBV12-3/TRBV12-4	NA	NA	TRBJ2-5	CASSITTRRVETQYF	TGTGCCAGCAGTATAACCACACGTAGGGTAGAGACCCAGTACTTC
TRBV6-5	many	NA	TRBJ1-1	CASRGPSRGYTEAFF	TGTGCCAGCAGGGGGCCTTCGAGGGGATATACTGAAGCTTTCTTT
TRBV6-9	few	TRBD1	TRBJ2-7	CASSYIFGGQEHYEQYF	TGTGCCAGCAGTTACATATTCGGGGGACAGGAACACTACGAGCAGTACTTC
TRBV20-1	many	NA	TRBJ2-2	CSADTGNTGELFF	TGCAGTGCAGATACAGGGAACACCGGGGAGCTGTTTTTT
TRBV20-1	NA	TRBD2	TRBJ2-7	CSELAGNEQYF	TGCAGTGAGCTAGCGGGAAACGAGCAGTACTTC
TRBV25-1	few	NA	TRBJ2-6	CASSGGANVLTF	TGTGCCAGCAGTGGTGGGGCCAACGTCCTGACTTTC
TRBV6-5	few	NA	TRBJ1-2	CASSYLGGYGYTF	TGTGCCAGCAGTTATCTGGGCGGCTATGGCTACACCTTC
TRBV4-1	NA	TRBD2	TRBJ2-3	CASSYGLAKSTDTQYF	TGCGCCAGCAGCTACGGACTAGCGAAGAGCACAGATACGCAGTATTTT
TRBV6-1	NA	NA	TRBJ1-1	CASTTDTNTEAFF	TGTGCCAGCACCACGGACACGAACACTGAAGCTTTCTTT
TRBV29-1	NA	TRBD1	TRBJ2-5	CSLSGTDRGSETQYF	TGCAGCCTCTCGGGAACGGACAGGGGGTCGGAGACCCAGTACTTC
TRBV9	many	TRBD2	TRBJ2-2	CASSVLAGEEGELFF	TGTGCCAGCAGCGTTTTAGCGGGAGAGGAGGGGGAGCTGTTTTTT
TRBV6-2/TRBV6-3	few	NA	TRBJ2-1	CASSYSVGEVVHNEQFF	TGTGCCAGCAGTTACTCGGTTGGGGAGGTAGTACACAATGAGCAGTTCTTC
TRBV14	NA	NA	TRBJ2-3	CASSPLKTPRDTQYF	TGTGCCAGCAGCCCACTGAAGACCCCCCGAGATACGCAGTATTTT
TRBV4-1	NA	TRBD1	TRBJ1-6	CASSHTGQGMGFSPLHF	TGCGCCAGCAGCCATACCGGACAGGGGATGGGATTTTCACCCCTCCACTTT
TRBV2	few	NA	TRBJ2-7	CASSVSRYSYEQYF	TGTGCCAGCAGTGTGTCCAGGTACTCCTACGAGCAGTACTTC
TRBV2	NA	NA	TRBJ2-5	CASSESGAGYQETQYF	TGTGCCAGCAGTGAATCTGGGGCCGGGTACCAAGAGACCCAGTACTTC
TRBV10-3	NA	TRBD2	TRBJ2-1	CAIRGTSGRRGGEQFF	TGTGCCATCAGGGGGACTAGCGGGCGCCGCGGTGGAGAGCAGTTCTTC
TRBV20-1	NA	TRBD1	TRBJ2-7	CSAGIQGTEQYF	TGCAGTGCCGGAATACAGGGGACCGAGCAGTACTTC
TRBV6-6	NA	NA	TRBJ2-2	CASSYSLSTTADTGVLFF	TGTGCCAGCAGTTACTCCTTGAGTACGACGGCGGACACCGGGGTGCTGTTTTTT
TRBV5-6	NA	NA	TRBJ1-6	CASSSDGALHF	TGTGCCAGCAGCTCAGACGGAGCCCTCCACTTT
TRBV12-3/TRBV12-4	few	NA	TRBJ1-5	CASSLARGNQPQHF	TGTGCCAGCAGTTTAGCGAGGGGCAATCAGCCCCAGCATTTT
TRBV29-1	many	NA	TRBJ2-7	CSVESGAYYEQYF	TGCAGCGTTGAGTCTGGGGCCTACTACGAGCAGTACTTC
TRBV14	many	NA	TRBJ2-7	CASSRRDGFYEQYF	TGTGCCAGCAGCCGCCGGGACGGTTTCTACGAGCAGTACTTC
TRBV7-2	few	NA	TRBJ1-6	CASSLRQLYNSPLHF	TGTGCCAGCAGCTTACGGCAGCTCTATAATTCACCCCTCCACTTT
TRBV6-6	many	NA	TRBJ2-7	CASSPIGYEQYF	TGTGCCAGCAGCCCAATCGGGTACGAGCAGTACTTC
TRBV29-1	NA	NA	TRBJ2-7	CSVDDRRDRVTYEQYF	TGCAGCGTGGATGATCGACGGGACCGCGTTACCTACGAGCAGTACTTC
TRBV29-1	NA	NA	TRBJ1-2	CSVEDQRTYGYTF	TGCAGCGTTGAAGATCAAAGGACCTATGGCTACACCTTC
TRBV5-1	few	TRBD2	TRBJ2-1	CASSLLAGPNEQFF	TGCGCCAGCAGCTTGCTAGCGGGGCCCAATGAGCAGTTCTTC